Presented here are 21 T cell receptor beta chains from one specimen sequenced in a study of PD-1 blockade in classical Hodgkin lymphoma. The method was immunoSEQ multiplex PCR; TCRdb's version includes in-frame clones alone and lacks a portion of them. This sample yields around 65,000 clones, of which roughly nine tenths are seen a single time; about 15% belongs to the top ten. Relapses following autologous stem cell transplantation were seen in all patients, with brentuximab vedotin exposure varying. Specimen: peripheral blood mononuclear cells (PBMCs), collected at baseline. The receptors stem from a human donor with classical Hodgkin lymphoma.

J is TRBJ2-7 and V is TRBV5-4, with D possibly being TRBD1 (5 bases). Trimming removed 7 bases at V and 2 bases at J, with 16 bases between. The CDR3 runs 14 residues. Per germline, CDR1 SGHNT and CDR2 YYREEE (reference sequence). The CDR3 is CASGRLPGPYEQYF. The CDR3 DNA reads as TGTGCCAGCGGCCGACTCCCAGGGCCCTACGAGCAGTACTTC.

This chain connects TRBV6-1 to TRBJ1-6, with D possibly TRBD1 on 5 matching bases. Germline CDR1 reads MNHNS; CDR2 reads SASEGT. This CDR3 region has 13 residues. Trimming shortened V by 9 bases and J by 7 bases, and 13 bases separated the two germline ends. The CDR3 loop reads CASEGRNNSPLHF. As DNA, the CDR3 is TGTGCCAGTGAGGGACGGAACAATTCACCCCTCCACTTT.

The chain carries TRBV27 and TRBJ1-1; possibly TRBD1 for D (5 bases). Germline V gives CDR1 MNHEY, CDR2 SMNVEV (reference sequence). The V and J ends lost 0 bases and 6 bases respectively, with 11 bases between them. This CDR3 is built from 14 residues. CDR3 bases: TGTGCCAGCAGTTTATCGCCGGGGCGTTCTGAAGCTTTCTTT. Residues: CASSLSPGRSEAFF.

The chain combines TRBV19 with TRBJ1-2, with TRBD1 as a possible D gene (5 bases). The germline V and J ends were trimmed by 5 bases and 5 bases, with 9 bases remaining between them. This CDR3 contains 12 residues. Germline V gene data show CDR1 as LNHDA and CDR2 as SQIVND (reference sequence). For the CDR3, the DNA is TGTGCCAGTAGTTCCACAGGTTATGGCTACACCTTC. This gives the protein CASSSTGYGYTF. The full variable domain, its missing parts supplied by reference TRBV19 and TRBJ1-2, is DGGITQSPKYLFRKEGQNVTLSCEQNLNHDAMYWYRQDPGQGLRLIYYSQIVNDFQKGDIAEGYSVSREKKESFPLTVTSAQKNPTAFYLCASSSTGYGYTFGSGTRLTVV.

This chain connects TRBV10-2 to TRBJ2-7; 9 nucleotides line up with TRBD1. V lost 8 bases, J lost 2 bases, and 13 bases stayed unmatched. Germline-derived CDR1 and CDR2 are WSHSY and SAAADI. The CDR3 contains 16 residues. CDR3 amino acids: CASCSGPGQGPYEQYF. The DNA of the CDR3 is TGCGCCAGCTGCTCAGGACCGGGACAGGGTCCCTACGAGCAGTACTTC.

The chain couples TRBV30 to TRBJ2-7, with 11 bases lining up with TRBD1. This CDR3 has 12 amino acids. The V and J ends lost 5 bases and 9 bases, in that order; junction bases with no gene match: 6. CDR1 and CDR2 (germline): GTSNPN, SVGIG (reference sequence). CDR3 sequence: CAWAPGQGGQYF. CDR3 bases: TGTGCCTGGGCACCGGGACAGGGGGGGCAGTACTTC.

The V and J genes are TRBV6-4 and TRBJ2-1, with 8 nucleotides matching TRBD1. J lost 2 bases, V lost 4 bases, and 7 bases had no gene match. Germline V gene data show CDR1 as MRHNA and CDR2 as SNTAGT. The CDR3 runs to 16 residues. The chain's CDR3 is CASSVSMTGAYNEQFF. DNA for the CDR3: TGTGCCAGCAGTGTTTCGATGACAGGGGCCTACAATGAGCAGTTCTTC.

The chain recombines TRBV6-1 with TRBJ1-1; TRBD1 might be the D (6 bases). From germline, CDR1 is MNHNS and CDR2 SASEGT. The CDR3 covers 12 residues. Trimming took 8 bases from V and 4 from J, leaving 11 bases between them. CDR3 region: CASYRVGTEAFF. The CDR3 DNA is TGTGCCAGCTACAGGGTTGGCACTGAAGCTTTCTTT.

The rearrangement joins TRBV27 to TRBJ2-5; D may be TRBD1 (5 bases). Trimming took off 3 bases at V and 9 bases at J, with 17 bases between the two ends. This CDR3 contains 14 residues. Germline CDR1 is MNHEY and CDR2 is SMNVEV (reference sequence). CDR3 protein: CASSFDRQNRPQYF. DNA for the CDR3: TGTGCCAGCAGTTTTGACAGACAAAACCGTCCCCAGTACTTC.

J is TRBJ1-2 and V is TRBV7-9; 9 bases match TRBD1. The CDR3 totals 16 residues. The ends lost 5 bases at V and 6 bases at J; junction bases unmatched: 13. Per germline, CDR1 SEHNR and CDR2 FQNEAQ (reference sequence). As DNA, the CDR3 is TGTGCCAGCAGCGATGGGACAGGGTTAGTCGCAGATGGCTACACCTTC. Translation gives CASSDGTGLVADGYTF.

V and J are TRBV9 and TRBJ2-7; TRBD1 matches at 7 bases. Trimming cost V 3 bases and J 5 bases; bases outside gene matches: 8. The CDR3 loop spans 14 amino acids. Germline assignment: CDR1 SGDLS and CDR2 YYNGEE. The CDR3 nucleotides read TGTGCCAGCAGCGCTTACGACAGGGCCAACGAGCAGTACTTC. This translates into CASSAYDRANEQYF.

This chain uses TRBV4-1 with TRBJ1-4, with D unclear. Trimming took 3 bases from V and 8 from J, leaving 13 bases between them. The CDR3 spans 14 residues. Germline values: CDR1 MGHRA, CDR2 YSYEKL. CDR3 loop: CASSQGWTDEKLFF. CDR3 DNA: TGCGCCAGCAGCCAGGGCTGGACGGACGAAAAACTGTTTTTT.

The chain uses TRBV4-1 and TRBJ2-7, with TRBD1 matching over 10 bases. Germline V gene lookup returns CDR1 MGHRA and CDR2 YSYEKL. Trimming cost V 1 base and J 7 bases; bases outside gene matches: 4. The CDR3 extends over 14 amino acids. CDR3 residues: CASSQAGQGNEQYF. The CDR3 DNA reads as TGCGCCAGCAGCCAAGCGGGACAGGGGAATGAGCAGTACTTC.

V and J are TRBV6-1 and TRBJ1-4; D is unresolved. From germline, CDR1 is MNHNS and CDR2 SASEGT. The CDR3 is made up of 14 amino acids. With 10 bases removed from V and 2 bases from J, the gap between germline ends came to 14 bases. In DNA, the CDR3 is TGTGCCACTACTGTATGGAGGACTAATGAAAAACTGTTTTTT. Translating gives CATTVWRTNEKLFF.

The CDR3 loop reads CASSSSYEQFF. The CDR3 bases are TGTGCCAGCAGCTCTAGCTACGAGCAGTTCTTC. The V and J genes are TRBV7-9 and TRBJ2-1; TRBD2 might be the D (5 bases). V was trimmed by 4 bases and J by 10 bases, leaving 8 bases between them. Per germline, CDR1 SEHNR and CDR2 FQNEAQ (reference sequence). The CDR3 contains 11 residues.

The chain uses TRBV30 and TRBJ1-2; a possible D gene is TRBD1 (5 bases). V dropped 5 bases and J dropped 4 bases, with 11 bases sitting between them. The CDR3 sequence is 12 residues long. The germline V gene has CDR1 GTSNPN and CDR2 SVGIG (reference sequence). The CDR3 spells CAWSRGVYGYTF. The CDR3 region has the DNA TGTGCCTGGTCTCGAGGGGTCTATGGCTACACCTTC.

The CDR3 reads CSVATLTEAFF. CDR3 sequence (DNA): TGCAGCGTTGCCACTCTCACTGAAGCTTTCTTT. The chain recombines TRBV29-1 with TRBJ1-1; the D is unclear. V was pared by 4 bases and J by 4 bases, with 7 bases between. The CDR3 is made up of 11 amino acids. The germline gives CDR1 SQVTM, CDR2 ANQGSEA.

The genes are TRBV15 and TRBJ1-6; D unresolved. The CDR3 loop spans 12 amino acids. Germline V lookup: CDR1 LNHNV, CDR2 YYDKDF (reference sequence). Trimming took off 3 bases at V and 9 bases at J, with 6 bases between the two ends. The CDR3 sequence is CATSRGSSPLHF. The DNA of the CDR3 is TGTGCCACCAGCAGGGGGAGTTCACCCCTCCACTTT.

The V gene is TRBV7-9, the J gene TRBJ2-1; D is uncertain. CDR1 SEHNR and CDR2 FQNEAQ come from the germline V gene (reference sequence). Trimming removed 1 base from V and 5 bases from J, with 12 bases in between. The CDR3 has 15 amino acids. CDR3 loop: CASSLVTQWDNEQFF. DNA for the CDR3: TGTGCCAGCAGCTTAGTGACTCAGTGGGACAATGAGCAGTTCTTC. Using reference TRBV7-9 and TRBJ2-1 for the parts outside the CDR3, the full variable domain is DTGVSQNPRHKITKRGQNVTFRCDPISEHNRLYWYRQTLGQGPEFLTYFQNEAQLEKSRLLSDRFSAERPKGSFSTLEIQRTEQGDSAMYLCASSLVTQWDNEQFFGPGTRLTVL.

CDR3 nucleotide sequence: TGCAGCGTTGTTGGGGACAGCTCCTACTATGGCTACACCTTC. It translates to CSVVGDSSYYGYTF. This sequence joins TRBV29-1 and TRBJ1-2; 7 bases match TRBD1. Per the germline V gene, CDR1 is SQVTM and CDR2 is ANQGSEA. J lost 3 bases, V lost 4 bases, and 8 bases had no gene match. The CDR3 has 14 amino acids.

This chain connects TRBV30 to TRBJ1-3; D gene unclear. Germline CDR1 GTSNPN, CDR2 SVGIG (reference sequence). The CDR3 length is 11 residues. CDR3 in amino acids: CALSSGNTIYF. The CDR3 DNA reads as TGTGCTCTTTCCTCTGGAAACACCATATATTTT.